The next 21 T cell receptor beta chains were all read from a single sample in a study of blood T cell repertoires in COVID-19. TCRdb's copy holds only in-frame clones and misses some; the assay was immunoSEQ multiplex PCR. This sample has nearly 200,000 clones, with about 80% found just once. Sequencing was carried out using peripheral blood. The origin of the receptors is a human donor with acute or convalescent COVID-19. The donor label of this sample is uncertain.

The chain joins TRBV3-1 (or the pseudogene TRBV3-2) to TRBJ2-7, with 13 bases matching TRBD2. This CDR3 is built from 15 residues. V lost 3 bases to trimming and J lost 2 bases; unmatched junction nucleotides: 1. CDR1 LGHDT and CDR2 YNNKEL come from the germline V gene (reference sequence). The CDR3 loop reads CASSHGTSGAYEQYF. The CDR3 DNA follows: TGTGCCAGCAGCCACGGGACTAGCGGGGCCTACGAGCAGTACTTC.

The chain employs TRBV29-1 and TRBJ2-3; D possibly corresponds to TRBD2 (6 bases). V was trimmed by 6 bases and J by 4 bases, leaving 8 bases between them. Germline assignment: CDR1 SQVTM and CDR2 ANQGSEA. The CDR3 is 11 amino acids. The CDR3: CSVGEADTQYF. Written as DNA, the CDR3 is TGCAGCGTCGGGGAGGCAGATACGCAGTATTTT.

The chain is built from TRBV24-1 and TRBJ2-3; D uncertain. This CDR3 comprises 14 residues. Per the germline V gene, CDR1 is KGHDR and CDR2 is SFDVKD. Trimming removed 2 bases from V and 0 bases from J, with 5 bases in between. The CDR3 sequence is CATSDSSSTDTQYF. CDR3 in DNA: TGTGCCACCAGTGATTCCTCTAGCACAGATACGCAGTATTTT.

This sequence joins TRBV18 and TRBJ1-2; D gene unclear. V lost 2 bases to trimming and J lost 7 bases, with 11 bases between them. This CDR3 spans 13 amino acids. Germline-derived CDR1 and CDR2 are KGHSH and LQKENI. CDR3 in amino acids: CASSPSGYSGYTF. The CDR3 DNA follows: TGTGCCAGCTCACCATCGGGGTATTCTGGCTACACCTTC.

This clone was observed a few times. The chain employs TRBV7-6 and TRBJ2-4, with TRBD1 as a possible D gene (5 bases). The germline V and J ends were trimmed by 4 bases and 6 bases, with 13 bases remaining between them. The CDR3 contains 14 residues. The V gene's germline CDR1 is SGHVS and CDR2 FNYEAQ. This CDR3 is CASSSGPSGNIQYF. The CDR3 DNA is TGTGCCAGCAGCTCAGGGCCGTCGGGAAACATTCAGTACTTC.

J is TRBJ1-2 and V is TRBV9; 9 nucleotides align to TRBD1. V gave up 7 bases and J gave up 4 bases; unmatched junction bases: 11. The CDR3 is made up of 15 amino acids. Germline CDR1 SGDLS, CDR2 YYNGEE. CDR3 sequence reads: CASGPGQGGGYGYTF. In DNA form, the CDR3 reads TGTGCCAGCGGACCGGGACAGGGAGGAGGCTATGGCTACACCTTC.

This chain uses TRBV7-9 with TRBJ2-5, with 8 bases fitting TRBD2. With V trimmed by 5 bases and J by 5 bases, 10 bases remained unmatched. The length of the CDR3 is 15 residues. The germline V gene has CDR1 SEHNR and CDR2 FQNEAQ (reference sequence). The CDR3 protein is CASSRTSGYVETQYF. As DNA, the CDR3 is TGTGCCAGCAGCAGAACTAGCGGTTATGTGGAGACCCAGTACTTC.

The chain employs TRBV7-3 and TRBJ2-3, with 13 bases identical to TRBD2. The junction had 4 bases not matched to a gene; V was cut back by 4 bases and J by 3 bases. The CDR3 has 16 residues. Germline-derived CDR1 and CDR2 are SGHTA and FQGTGA. CDR3 sequence: CASSSGLAGATDTQYF. The DNA of the CDR3 is TGTGCCAGCAGCTCCGGACTAGCGGGAGCTACAGATACGCAGTATTTT.

The chain links TRBV27 to TRBJ1-2; D is possibly TRBD1 (6 bases). Germline loops: CDR1 MNHEY, CDR2 SMNVEV (reference sequence). The V and J ends lost 4 bases and 4 bases respectively, with 10 bases between them. The CDR3 runs to 13 residues. The CDR3 coding sequence is TGTGCCAGCAGTTCGGGACACCGCTATGGCTACACCTTC. It yields the protein CASSSGHRYGYTF.

This clone occurred a few times. The chain couples TRBV5-1 to TRBJ2-5; 10 nucleotides match TRBD1. Germline V lookup: CDR1 SGHRS, CDR2 YFSETQ. V was clipped by 6 bases and J by 4 bases; unmatched bases: 12. This CDR3 is 16 amino acids long. This CDR3 reads CASTQRGDRGPETQYF. CDR3 sequence (DNA): TGCGCCAGCACCCAGCGGGGCGACAGGGGGCCAGAGACCCAGTACTTC. The full variable domain, rest sourced from reference TRBV5-1 and TRBJ2-5, is KAGVTQTPRYLIKTRGQQVTLSCSPISGHRSVSWYQQTPGQGLQFLFEYFSETQRNKGNFPGRFSGRQFSNSRSEMNVSTLELGDSALYLCASTQRGDRGPETQYFGPGTRLLVL.

The gene calls are TRBV18 and TRBJ2-1, with D possibly TRBD2 on 5 matching bases. Trimming pared 6 bases from V and 5 bases from J, leaving 14 bases between. The CDR3 runs 14 residues. CDR1 is KGHSH, CDR2 LQKENI, per germline. The CDR3 reads CASSPSAGDNEQFF. The CDR3 DNA sequence: TGTGCCAGCTCTCCTTCGGCGGGTGACAATGAGCAGTTCTTC.

This chain uses TRBV19 with TRBJ2-3; 14 nucleotides line up with TRBD2. Per germline, CDR1 LNHDA and CDR2 SQIVND (reference sequence). The CDR3 runs 15 residues. The junction had 7 bases not matched to a gene; V was cut back by 7 bases and J by 7 bases. The CDR3 bases are TGTGCCAGTAACCCGGGGACTAGCGGGAGTTATACGCAGTATTTT. Translation gives CASNPGTSGSYTQYF.

This CDR3 is CAITAGATGELFF. CDR3 DNA sequence: TGTGCCATCACGGCAGGCGCGACCGGGGAGCTGTTTTTT. V gene TRBV10-3 combines with J gene TRBJ2-2; D unclear. The CDR3 sequence is 13 residues long. Germline CDR1 reads ENHRY; CDR2 reads SYGVKD. The V end was cut by 7 bases, the J end by 5 bases, with 11 bases between.

V and J are TRBV7-9 and TRBJ2-7, with 8 bases matching TRBD1. CDR3 length equals 15 residues. Per germline, CDR1 SEHNR and CDR2 FQNEAQ (reference sequence). With 5 bases clipped from V and 7 bases from J, the junction kept 13 bases outside the gene matches. CDR3 region: CASSRDRGASEEQYF. CDR3 nucleotide sequence: TGTGCCAGCAGCCGCGACAGGGGCGCCTCTGAGGAGCAGTACTTC.

The chain is built from TRBV7-9 and TRBJ2-4, with 9 bases identical to TRBD1. The germline V gene has CDR1 SEHNR and CDR2 FQNEAQ (reference sequence). This CDR3 contains 15 residues. The ends lost 5 bases at V and 8 bases at J; junction bases unmatched: 10. Here the CDR3 reads CASSRTGTGKDIQYF. The CDR3 DNA reads as TGTGCCAGCAGCAGGACCGGGACAGGGAAGGACATTCAGTACTTC.

The rearrangement uses TRBV7-2 and TRBJ1-3, with unresolved D. The CDR3 loop spans 16 amino acids. V was trimmed by 1 base and J by 0 bases, leaving 10 bases between them. Looked up from germline, CDR1 is SGHTA and CDR2 is FQGNSA. CDR3 sequence (DNA): TGTGCCAGCAGCTTAGGCGTTTCCCGCTCTGGAAACACCATATATTTT. As protein: CASSLGVSRSGNTIYF.

V and J are TRBV7-2 and TRBJ1-6, with TRBD1 matching over 7 bases. J was trimmed by 7 bases and V by 1 base; bases with no gene match: 4. The CDR3 runs to 15 residues. Germline values: CDR1 SGHTA, CDR2 FQGNSA. Here the CDR3 reads CASSLVAGGNSPLHF. DNA for the CDR3: TGTGCCAGCAGCTTAGTGGCAGGGGGAAATTCACCCCTCCACTTT.

This clone was observed a handful of times. The chain links TRBV25-1 to TRBJ2-7; perhaps TRBD2 as D (5 bases). The V gene lost 0 bases and the J gene lost 9 bases, with 15 bases spanning the gap. The CDR3 length is 14 residues. Germline CDR1 and CDR2: MGHDK and SYGVNS. CDR3 sequence: CASSEYDSTGRQYF. As DNA, the CDR3 is TGTGCCAGCAGTGAATATGACTCCACGGGAAGGCAGTACTTC.

There are a few counts of this clone. The chain carries TRBV19 and TRBJ1-3; 9 bases match TRBD1. CDR1 and CDR2 from the germline V gene are LNHDA and SQIVND (reference sequence). The CDR3 runs 14 residues. The V segment lost 9 bases and the J segment 2 bases; nucleotides outside the gene matches: 5. The CDR3 coding sequence is TGTGCCAGCCTCGGACAGGGGACTGGAAACACCATATATTTT. Translating it yields CASLGQGTGNTIYF.

This chain joins TRBV28 and TRBJ2-1; TRBD2 matches 10 bases. J gave up 7 bases and V 3 bases, and 6 bases lay outside the gene matches. Germline V gene data show CDR1 as MDHEN and CDR2 as SYDVKM. This CDR3 is built from 15 residues. CDR3 protein: CASSFPGLARNEQFF. CDR3 DNA sequence: TGTGCCAGCAGTTTCCCGGGACTAGCGAGGAATGAGCAGTTCTTC.

The table lists this clone with a few counts. V and J are TRBV6-5 and TRBJ2-6; D is uncertain. V lost 5 bases and J 0 bases, leaving 5 bases between the germline ends. Germline CDR1 and CDR2: MNHEY and SVGAGI. This CDR3 is 14 amino acids long. CDR3 amino acids: CASSLPSGANVLTF. As DNA, the CDR3 is TGTGCCAGCAGTCTTCCCTCTGGGGCCAACGTCCTGACTTTC.